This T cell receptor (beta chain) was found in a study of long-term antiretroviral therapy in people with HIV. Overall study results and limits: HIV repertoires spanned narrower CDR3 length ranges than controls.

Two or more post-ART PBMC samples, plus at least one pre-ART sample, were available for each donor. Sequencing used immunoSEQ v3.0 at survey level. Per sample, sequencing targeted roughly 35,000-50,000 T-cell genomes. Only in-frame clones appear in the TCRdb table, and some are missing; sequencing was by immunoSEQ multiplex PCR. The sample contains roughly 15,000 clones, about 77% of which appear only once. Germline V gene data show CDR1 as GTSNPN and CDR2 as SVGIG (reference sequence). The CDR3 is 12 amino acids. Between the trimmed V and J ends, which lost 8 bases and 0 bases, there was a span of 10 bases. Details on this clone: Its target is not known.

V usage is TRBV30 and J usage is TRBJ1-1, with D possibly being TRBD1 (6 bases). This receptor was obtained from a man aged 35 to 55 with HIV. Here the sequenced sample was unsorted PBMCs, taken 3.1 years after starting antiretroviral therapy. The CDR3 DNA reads TGTGCCCTCGGACAGCTGAACACTGAAGCTTTCTTT. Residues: CALGQLNTEAFF.